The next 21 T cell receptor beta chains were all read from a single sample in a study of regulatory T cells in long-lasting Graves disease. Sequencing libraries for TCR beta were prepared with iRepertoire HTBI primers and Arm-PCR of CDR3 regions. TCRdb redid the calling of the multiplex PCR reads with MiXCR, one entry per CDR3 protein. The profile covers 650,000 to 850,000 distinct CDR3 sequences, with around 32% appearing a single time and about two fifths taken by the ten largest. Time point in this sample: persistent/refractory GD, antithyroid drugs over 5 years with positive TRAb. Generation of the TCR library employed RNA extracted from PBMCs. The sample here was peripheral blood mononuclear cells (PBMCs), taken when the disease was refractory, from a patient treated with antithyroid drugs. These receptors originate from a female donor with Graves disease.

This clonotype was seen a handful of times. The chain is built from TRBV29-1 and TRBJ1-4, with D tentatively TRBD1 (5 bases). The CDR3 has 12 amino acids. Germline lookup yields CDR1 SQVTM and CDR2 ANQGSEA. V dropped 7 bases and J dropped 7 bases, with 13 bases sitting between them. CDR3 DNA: TGCAGCGGGCGGGGGTACGGTGAAAAACTGTTTTTT. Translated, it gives CSGRGYGEKLFF.

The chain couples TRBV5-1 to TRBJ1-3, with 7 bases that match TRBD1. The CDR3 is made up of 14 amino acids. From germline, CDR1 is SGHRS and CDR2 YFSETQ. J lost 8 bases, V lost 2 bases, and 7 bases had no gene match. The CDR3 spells CASSFGQDGDTIYF. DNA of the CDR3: TGCGCCAGCAGCTTCGGACAGGACGGTGACACCATATATTTT.

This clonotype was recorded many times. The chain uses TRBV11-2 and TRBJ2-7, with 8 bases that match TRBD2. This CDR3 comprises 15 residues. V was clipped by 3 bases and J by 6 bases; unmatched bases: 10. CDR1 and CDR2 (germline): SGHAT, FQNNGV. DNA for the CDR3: TGTGCCAGCAGCTTGGGACTAGGCATGATAGCCGAGCAGTACTTC. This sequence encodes CASSLGLGMIAEQYF.

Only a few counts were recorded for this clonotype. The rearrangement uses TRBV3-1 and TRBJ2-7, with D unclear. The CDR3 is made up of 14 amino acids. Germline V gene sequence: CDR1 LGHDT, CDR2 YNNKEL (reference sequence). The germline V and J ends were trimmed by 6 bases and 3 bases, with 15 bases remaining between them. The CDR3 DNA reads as TGTGCCAGCAGTGTCGGCCGGATACTCTACGAGCAGTACTTC. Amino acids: CASSVGRILYEQYF.

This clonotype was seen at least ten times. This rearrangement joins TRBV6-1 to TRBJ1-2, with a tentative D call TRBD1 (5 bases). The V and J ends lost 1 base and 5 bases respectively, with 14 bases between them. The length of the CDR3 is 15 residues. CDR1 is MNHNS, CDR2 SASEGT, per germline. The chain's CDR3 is CASSEGNRTPYGYTF. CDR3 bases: TGTGCCAGCAGTGAAGGCAATCGGACACCTTATGGCTACACCTTC.

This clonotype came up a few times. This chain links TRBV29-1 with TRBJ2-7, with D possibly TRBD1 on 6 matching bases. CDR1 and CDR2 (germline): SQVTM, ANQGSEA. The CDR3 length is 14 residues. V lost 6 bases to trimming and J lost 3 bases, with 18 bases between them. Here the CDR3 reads CSVRTDNINYEQYF. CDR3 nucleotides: TGCAGCGTCCGGACAGACAATATAAACTACGAGCAGTACTTC.

The CDR3 nucleotides are TGCAGCGTCTCGAATGGGGGCTACACCTTC. Its translation: CSVSNGGYTF. This chain connects TRBV29-1 to TRBJ1-2; no reliable D call. The CDR3 consists of 10 residues. Germline CDR1 reads SQVTM; CDR2 reads ANQGSEA. Trimming removed 6 bases from V and 8 bases from J, with 10 bases in between.

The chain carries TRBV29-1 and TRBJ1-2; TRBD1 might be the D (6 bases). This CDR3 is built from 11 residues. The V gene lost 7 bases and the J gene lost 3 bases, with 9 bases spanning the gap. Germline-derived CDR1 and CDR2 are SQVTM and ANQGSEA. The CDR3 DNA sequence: TGCAGCGGAAGGACAGACTATGGCTACACCTTC. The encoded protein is CSGRTDYGYTF.

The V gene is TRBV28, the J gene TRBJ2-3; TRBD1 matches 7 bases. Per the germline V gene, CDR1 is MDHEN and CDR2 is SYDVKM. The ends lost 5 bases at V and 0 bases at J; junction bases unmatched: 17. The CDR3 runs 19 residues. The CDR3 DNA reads TGTGCCAGCAGTCCCTCGGGACAGCAAGCCAGATTTAGCACAGATACGCAGTATTTT. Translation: CASSPSGQQARFSTDTQYF. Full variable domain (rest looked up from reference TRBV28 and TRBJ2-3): DVKVTQSSRYLVKRTGEKVFLECVQDMDHENMFWYRQDPGLGLRLIYFSYDVKMKEKGDIPEGYSVSREKKERFSLILESASTNQTSMYLCASSPSGQQARFSTDTQYFGPGTRLTVL.

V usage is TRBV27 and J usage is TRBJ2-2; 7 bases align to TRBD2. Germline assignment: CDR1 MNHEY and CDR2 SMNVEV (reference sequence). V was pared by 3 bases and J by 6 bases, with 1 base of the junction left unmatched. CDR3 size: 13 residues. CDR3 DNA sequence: TGTGCCAGCAGTTTTCGGGAGGCCGGGGAGCTGTTTTTT. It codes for CASSFREAGELFF.

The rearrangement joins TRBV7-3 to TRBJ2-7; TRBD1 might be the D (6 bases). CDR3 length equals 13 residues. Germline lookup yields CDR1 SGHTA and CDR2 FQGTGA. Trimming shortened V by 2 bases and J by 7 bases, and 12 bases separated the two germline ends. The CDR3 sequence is CASSLQVDSEQYF. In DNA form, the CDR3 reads TGTGCCAGCAGCTTACAAGTGGACAGTGAGCAGTACTTC.

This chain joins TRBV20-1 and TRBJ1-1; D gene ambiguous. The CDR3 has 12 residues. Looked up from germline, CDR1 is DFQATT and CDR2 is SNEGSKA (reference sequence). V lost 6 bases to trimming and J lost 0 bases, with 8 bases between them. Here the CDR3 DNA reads TGCAGTGCGACGGAGATGAACACTGAAGCTTTCTTT. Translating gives CSATEMNTEAFF.

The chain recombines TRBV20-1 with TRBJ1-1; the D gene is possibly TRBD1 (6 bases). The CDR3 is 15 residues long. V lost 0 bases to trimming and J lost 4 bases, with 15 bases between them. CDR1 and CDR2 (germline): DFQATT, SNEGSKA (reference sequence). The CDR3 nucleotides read TGCAGTGCTAGAGATCCTTCTGTAGGGGGCACTGAAGCTTTCTTT. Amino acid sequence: CSARDPSVGGTEAFF.

The CDR3 DNA reads as TGTGCCAGCAGTTACGCGACCGAGGCCTCTCACGAGCAGTACTTC. The encoded protein is CASSYATEASHEQYF. The chain is built from TRBV6-2 or TRBV6-3 and TRBJ2-7; D remains ambiguous. The V end was cut by 2 bases, the J end by 5 bases, with 16 bases between. Germline V CDR1 and CDR2: MNHEY, SVGEGT. The CDR3 contains 15 residues.

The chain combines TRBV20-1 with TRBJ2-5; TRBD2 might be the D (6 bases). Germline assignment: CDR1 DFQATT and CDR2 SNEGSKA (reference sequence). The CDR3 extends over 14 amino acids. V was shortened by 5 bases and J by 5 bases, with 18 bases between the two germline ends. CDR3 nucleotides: TGCAGTGCTCAAGGCCAGGGAGGTTGGGAGACCCAGTACTTC. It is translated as CSAQGQGGWETQYF.

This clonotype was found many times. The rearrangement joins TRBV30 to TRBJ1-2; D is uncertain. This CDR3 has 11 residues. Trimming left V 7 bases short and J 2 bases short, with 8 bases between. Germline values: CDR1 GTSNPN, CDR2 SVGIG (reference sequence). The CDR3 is CASFANYGYTF. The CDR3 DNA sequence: TGTGCCTCCTTCGCGAACTATGGCTACACCTTC.

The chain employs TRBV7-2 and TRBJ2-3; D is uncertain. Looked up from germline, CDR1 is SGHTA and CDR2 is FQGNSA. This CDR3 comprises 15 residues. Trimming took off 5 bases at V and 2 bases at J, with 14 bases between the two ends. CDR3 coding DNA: TGTGCCAGCAGCCCGGACGCACTATCCACAGATACGCAGTATTTT. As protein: CASSPDALSTDTQYF.

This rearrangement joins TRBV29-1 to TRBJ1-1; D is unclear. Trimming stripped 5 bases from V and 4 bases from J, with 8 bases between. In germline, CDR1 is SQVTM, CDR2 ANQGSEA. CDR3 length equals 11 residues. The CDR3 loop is CSVSGGTEAFF. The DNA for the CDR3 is TGCAGCGTTTCGGGCGGCACTGAAGCTTTCTTT.

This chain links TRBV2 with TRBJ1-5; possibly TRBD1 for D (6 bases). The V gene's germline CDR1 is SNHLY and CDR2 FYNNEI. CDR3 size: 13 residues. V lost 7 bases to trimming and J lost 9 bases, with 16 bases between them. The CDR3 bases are TGTGCCAGCACCAAGGGGGTCAAGGGGCCCCAGCATTTT. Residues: CASTKGVKGPQHF.

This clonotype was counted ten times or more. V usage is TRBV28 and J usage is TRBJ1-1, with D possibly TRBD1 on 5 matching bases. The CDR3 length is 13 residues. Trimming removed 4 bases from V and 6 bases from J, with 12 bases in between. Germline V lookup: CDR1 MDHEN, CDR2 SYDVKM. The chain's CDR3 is CASSSQGFPEAFF. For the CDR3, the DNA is TGTGCCAGCAGTTCGCAGGGTTTCCCTGAAGCTTTCTTT.

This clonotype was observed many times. This CDR3 reads CASSLDQGYGSTEAFF. The CDR3 DNA follows: TGTGCCAGCAGCTTAGATCAAGGGTATGGGAGCACTGAAGCTTTCTTT. V usage is TRBV11-2 and J usage is TRBJ1-1, with D unresolved. V was cut by 0 bases and J by 4 bases, with 15 bases left in between. From germline, CDR1 is SGHAT and CDR2 FQNNGV. The CDR3 is made up of 16 amino acids.